Listed below are T cell receptor beta chains from one sample, sequenced in a study of technical replicates of blood from several donors. Data came from immunoSEQ multiplex PCR; TCRdb stores just in-frame clones and leaves some out. The sample contains around 76,000 clones, roughly 89% of which appear only once. Sequencing was done on a sample of T cells isolated from PBMCs. All receptors come from a human donor in good health. Each CDR3 is given with its conserved first and last residue. The D gene is left open where the match is weak. For some rows the clone size is stated as once, few or many, or as a class when expanded; others skip it.

CDR3nt	CDR3aa	j_gene	abundance	v_gene	d_gene
TGTGCCTGGAAGCTGAAAGGCACAGATACGCAGTATTTT	CAWKLKGTDTQYF	TRBJ2-3	once	TRBV30	NA
TGTGCCTGGAGTCCCAGGGACAAAGAGACCCAGTACTTC	CAWSPRDKETQYF	TRBJ2-5	NA	TRBV30	NA
TGCAGTGCTATGACTAGCTACGAGCAGTACTTC	CSAMTSYEQYF	TRBJ2-7	NA	TRBV20-1	NA
TGTGCCAGCAGTGAGGGCGGGGGGGTTGACACTGAAGCTTTCTTT	CASSEGGGVDTEAFF	TRBJ1-1	NA	TRBV2	NA
TGTGCCAGCAGTCCATTCGGGACAGGAGCCTACGAGCAGTACTTC	CASSPFGTGAYEQYF	TRBJ2-7	NA	TRBV28	TRBD1
TGTGCCAGTAGTATACAGGGCGAGACCCAGTACTTC	CASSIQGETQYF	TRBJ2-5	NA	TRBV19	NA
TGTGCCAGCATTTGGCAGGAGGGTACAGATACGCAGTATTTT	CASIWQEGTDTQYF	TRBJ2-3	NA	TRBV21-1	NA
TGTGCCAGCAGTGATTGGGGCGATGGAGCTAACTATGGCTACACCTTC	CASSDWGDGANYGYTF	TRBJ1-2	NA	TRBV2	NA
TGTGCCAGTACAGGGGGCCCGATTATCTCGACCGGGGAGCTGTTTTTT	CASTGGPIISTGELFF	TRBJ2-2	NA	TRBV19	TRBD1
TGTGCCAGCTCACCACTTGGCTTTTGGGTAGCGAACACTGAAGCTTTCTTT	CASSPLGFWVANTEAFF	TRBJ1-1	NA	TRBV18	NA
TGTGCCAGCAGGCAGGGGAACTACAATGAGCAGTTCTTC	CASRQGNYNEQFF	TRBJ2-1	NA	TRBV27	NA
TGCGCCAGCAGCCAAGCTAGAAGTGAGCAGTTCTTC	CASSQARSEQFF	TRBJ2-1	NA	TRBV4-1	NA
TGTGCCAGCAGCTATTTCACTAGCGGGGACAGCTCCTACAATGAGCAGTTCTTC	CASSYFTSGDSSYNEQFF	TRBJ2-1	NA	TRBV5-6	TRBD2
TGTGCCAGCAGTTTTCCCGGACAACTCCAAGAGACCCAGTACTTC	CASSFPGQLQETQYF	TRBJ2-5	NA	TRBV28	NA
TGCGCCAGCAGCCCCGGACTAGCGGCCGCCTACGAGCAGTACTTC	CASSPGLAAAYEQYF	TRBJ2-7	NA	TRBV4-1	TRBD2
TGTGCCAGCAGCGTGTCCAGGTACACTGAAGCTTTCTTT	CASSVSRYTEAFF	TRBJ1-1	NA	TRBV9	NA
TGCGCCAGCAGCTTGGATAGCGGGAGAATAAGGGCCGGGGAGCTGTTTTTT	CASSLDSGRIRAGELFF	TRBJ2-2	NA	TRBV5-1	TRBD2
TGTGCCTGGAGTACGGGGGGAAATCAGCCCCAGCATTTT	CAWSTGGNQPQHF	TRBJ1-5	NA	TRBV30	NA
TGTGCCAGCAACCAGGGTATGCCCAATAGCAATCAGCCCCAGCATTTT	CASNQGMPNSNQPQHF	TRBJ1-5	NA	TRBV7-8	NA
TGCGCCAGCAGCCAAGTAATTATGGGACACCTTAATGAAAAACTGTTTTTT	CASSQVIMGHLNEKLFF	TRBJ1-4	NA	TRBV4-1	NA
TGTGCCAGCAGCGCCCTTGTGGGGGGACGACTGAACACTGAAGCTTTCTTT	CASSALVGGRLNTEAFF	TRBJ1-1	NA	TRBV9	NA
TGTGCCAGCAGCAAGGACGGGACAGGGGTGAGGGAGACCCAGTACTTC	CASSKDGTGVRETQYF	TRBJ2-5	NA	TRBV7-2	TRBD1
TGTGCCAGCAGCCTCAGCGAAACGTCCTACAATGAGCAGTTCTTC	CASSLSETSYNEQFF	TRBJ2-1	once	TRBV6-6	NA
TGCGCCAGCAGCGGGGACAGGGAAATCTACGAGCAGTACTTC	CASSGDREIYEQYF	TRBJ2-7	NA	TRBV5-1	TRBD1
TGTGCCAGCAGTGACCTGACAGGGGAGTCTGGTGTTGGAAACACCATATATTTT	CASSDLTGESGVGNTIYF	TRBJ1-3	few	TRBV2	TRBD1
TGTGCCAGCAGTGAATGGGGGGGGTACTCCTACGAGCAGTACTTC	CASSEWGGYSYEQYF	TRBJ2-7	NA	TRBV6-1	TRBD2
TGCGCCAGCAGCCAAACCTGGAGCTCCTACAATGAGCAGTTCTTC	CASSQTWSSYNEQFF	TRBJ2-1	NA	TRBV4-1	NA
TGTGCCAGCAGTGCGCCGGGACTAGCGGGTCGCTACGAGCAGTACTTC	CASSAPGLAGRYEQYF	TRBJ2-7	NA	TRBV27	TRBD2
TGTGCCAGCAGTGAAATCCCCACCTCAGGGAAACTGTTTTTT	CASSEIPTSGKLFF	TRBJ1-4	NA	TRBV6-1	NA
TGTGCCAGCAGGGAGGGAAACACCGGGGAGCTGTTTTTT	CASREGNTGELFF	TRBJ2-2	NA	TRBV11-2	NA
TGCGCCAGCAGCCGGGTTATCGGGGGGCAGGGAGATACGCAGTATTTT	CASSRVIGGQGDTQYF	TRBJ2-3	NA	TRBV4-3	NA
TGTGCCAGCTACCAGACTAGCGGGAATCACAATGAGCAGTTCTTC	CASYQTSGNHNEQFF	TRBJ2-1	NA	TRBV2	TRBD2
TGTGCCAGCAGCTTCCAGGAGGGCAATCAGCCCCAGCATTTT	CASSFQEGNQPQHF	TRBJ1-5	NA	TRBV7-2	NA
TGTGCCAGCAGCTTCGACAGGGAGCTAAACGAGCAGTACTTC	CASSFDRELNEQYF	TRBJ2-7	NA	TRBV5-4	TRBD1
TGTGCCAGCAGCTGGGGGGAGGGAAGGGCGGCACGAAGCTACACCTTC	CASSWGEGRAARSYTF	TRBJ1-2	NA	TRBV5-8	NA
TGTGCCAGCAGCTTGGGACGGACTAGCGAACCCACAGATACGCAGTATTTT	CASSLGRTSEPTDTQYF	TRBJ2-3	NA	TRBV11-3	TRBD2
TGTGCCAGCAGCGCTGACAGGGACCAGCCCCAGCATTTT	CASSADRDQPQHF	TRBJ1-5	once	TRBV11-2	TRBD1
TGTGCCAGCCGGGACAGAGATTATGGAAACACCATATATTTT	CASRDRDYGNTIYF	TRBJ1-3	NA	TRBV18	TRBD1
TGCAGCGTTGAGGCAGGATCTACCTACGAGCAGTACTTC	CSVEAGSTYEQYF	TRBJ2-7	NA	TRBV29-1	NA
TGCGCCAGCAGCCAAGACCCTGGCGGGGAAACCTACGAGCAGTACTTC	CASSQDPGGETYEQYF	TRBJ2-7	NA	TRBV4-1	NA
TGTGCCAGCAGTTTCCCAGGGGACTATGGCTACACCTTC	CASSFPGDYGYTF	TRBJ1-2	NA	TRBV6-5	NA